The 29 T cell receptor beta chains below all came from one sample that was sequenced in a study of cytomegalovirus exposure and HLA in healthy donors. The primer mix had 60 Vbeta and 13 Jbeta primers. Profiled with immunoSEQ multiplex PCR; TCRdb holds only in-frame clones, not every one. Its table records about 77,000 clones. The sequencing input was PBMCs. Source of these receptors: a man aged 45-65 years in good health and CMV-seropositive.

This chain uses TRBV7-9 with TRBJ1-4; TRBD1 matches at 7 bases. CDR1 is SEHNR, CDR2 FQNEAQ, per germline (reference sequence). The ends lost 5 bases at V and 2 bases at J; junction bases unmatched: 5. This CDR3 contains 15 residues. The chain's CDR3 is CASSDDRVTNEKLFF. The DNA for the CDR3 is TGTGCCAGCAGCGACGACAGGGTCACTAATGAAAAACTGTTTTTT.

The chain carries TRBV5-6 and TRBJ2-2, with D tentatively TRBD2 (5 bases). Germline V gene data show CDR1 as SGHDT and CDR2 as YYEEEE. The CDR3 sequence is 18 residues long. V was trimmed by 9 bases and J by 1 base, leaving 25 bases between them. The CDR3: CATQNRGHRKMNTGELFF. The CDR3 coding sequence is TGTGCCACCCAAAATCGGGGTCATCGCAAAATGAACACCGGGGAGCTGTTTTTT.

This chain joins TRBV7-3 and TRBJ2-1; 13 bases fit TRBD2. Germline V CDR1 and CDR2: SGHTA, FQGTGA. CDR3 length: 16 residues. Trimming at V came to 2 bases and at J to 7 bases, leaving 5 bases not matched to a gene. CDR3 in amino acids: CASSLVLAGGKNEQFF. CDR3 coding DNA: TGTGCCAGCAGCTTAGTACTAGCGGGGGGGAAAAATGAGCAGTTCTTC.

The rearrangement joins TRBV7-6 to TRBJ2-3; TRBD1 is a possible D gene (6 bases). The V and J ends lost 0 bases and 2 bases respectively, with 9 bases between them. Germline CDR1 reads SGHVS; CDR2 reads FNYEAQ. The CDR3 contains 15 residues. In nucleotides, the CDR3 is TGTGCCAGCAGCTTAGCGCTGGGACACACAGATACGCAGTATTTT. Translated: CASSLALGHTDTQYF.

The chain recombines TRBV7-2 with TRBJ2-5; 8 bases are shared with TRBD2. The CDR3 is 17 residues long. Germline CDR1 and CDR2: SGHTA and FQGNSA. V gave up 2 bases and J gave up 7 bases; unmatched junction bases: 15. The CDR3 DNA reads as TGTGCCAGCAGCTTAAGGGGAAGAGCGGGGGAGAGCGGGACCCAGTACTTC. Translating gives CASSLRGRAGESGTQYF.

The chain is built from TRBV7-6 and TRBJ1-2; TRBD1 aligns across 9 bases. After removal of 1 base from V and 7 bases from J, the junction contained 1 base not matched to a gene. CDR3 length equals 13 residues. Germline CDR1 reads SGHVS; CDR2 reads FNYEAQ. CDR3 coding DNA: TGTGCCAGCAGCTTAGGGGACAGGGCTGGCTACACCTTC. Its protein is CASSLGDRAGYTF. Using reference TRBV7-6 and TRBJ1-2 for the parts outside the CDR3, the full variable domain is GAGVSQSPRYKVTKRGQDVALRCDPISGHVSLYWYRQALGQGPEFLTYFNYEAQQDKSGLPNDRFSAERPEGSISTLTIQRTEQRDSAMYRCASSLGDRAGYTFGSGTRLTVV.

The CDR3 loop is CASSLGGPNQPQHF. CDR3 in DNA: TGTGCCAGCAGCTTGGGAGGTCCCAATCAGCCCCAGCATTTT. The gene calls are TRBV5-4 and TRBJ1-5; D is unclear. This CDR3 is 14 amino acids long. The germline V gene has CDR1 SGHNT and CDR2 YYREEE (reference sequence). V lost 0 bases and J 3 bases, leaving 7 bases between the germline ends.

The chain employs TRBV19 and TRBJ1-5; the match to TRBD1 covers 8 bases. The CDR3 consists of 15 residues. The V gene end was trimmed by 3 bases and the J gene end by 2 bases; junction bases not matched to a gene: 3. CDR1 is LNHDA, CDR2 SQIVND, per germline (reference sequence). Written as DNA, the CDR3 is TGTGCCAGTAGTATTCCGGGACAGGGCAATCAGCCCCAGCATTTT. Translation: CASSIPGQGNQPQHF.

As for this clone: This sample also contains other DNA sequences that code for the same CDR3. The DNA for the CDR3 is TGTGCAAACAGTAAGTTGGAGGGTCTAGCGGTTAGCACAGATACGCAGTATTTT. Translating it yields CANSKLEGLAVSTDTQYF. V usage is TRBV19 and J usage is TRBJ2-3; the match to TRBD2 covers 7 bases. This CDR3 is 18 amino acids long. From germline, CDR1 is LNHDA and CDR2 SQIVND (reference sequence).

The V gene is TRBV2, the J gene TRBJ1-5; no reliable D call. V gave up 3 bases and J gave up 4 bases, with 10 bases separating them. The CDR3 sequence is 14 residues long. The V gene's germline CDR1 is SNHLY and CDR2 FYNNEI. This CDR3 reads CASSENSINQPQHF. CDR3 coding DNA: TGTGCCAGCAGTGAGAACAGTATTAATCAGCCCCAGCATTTT.

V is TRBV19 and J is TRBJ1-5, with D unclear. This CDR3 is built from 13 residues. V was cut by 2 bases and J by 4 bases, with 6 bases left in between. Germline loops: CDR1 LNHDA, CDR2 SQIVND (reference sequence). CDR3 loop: CASSIPGNQPQHF. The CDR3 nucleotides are TGTGCCAGTAGTATACCAGGAAATCAGCCCCAGCATTTT. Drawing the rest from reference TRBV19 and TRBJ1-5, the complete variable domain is DGGITQSPKYLFRKEGQNVTLSCEQNLNHDAMYWYRQDPGQGLRLIYYSQIVNDFQKGDIAEGYSVSREKKESFPLTVTSAQKNPTAFYLCASSIPGNQPQHFGDGTRLSIL.

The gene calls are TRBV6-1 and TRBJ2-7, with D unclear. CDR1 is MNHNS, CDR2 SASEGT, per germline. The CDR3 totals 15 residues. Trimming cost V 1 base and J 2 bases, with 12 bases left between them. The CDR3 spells CASSEGLGSPYEQYV. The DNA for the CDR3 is TGTGCCAGCAGTGAAGGGCTAGGATCTCCCTACGAGCAGTACGTC.

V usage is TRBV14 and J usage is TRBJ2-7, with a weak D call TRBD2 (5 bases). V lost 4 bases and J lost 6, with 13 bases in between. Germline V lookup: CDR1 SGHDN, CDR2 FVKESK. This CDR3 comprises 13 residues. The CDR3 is CASSPFEGGEQYV. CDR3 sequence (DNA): TGTGCCAGCAGCCCGTTCGAGGGCGGCGAGCAGTACGTC.

The CDR3 loop reads CASYSEQGNHNEQFF. The CDR3 coding sequence is TGCGCCAGCTACTCTGAACAGGGGAACCACAATGAGCAGTTCTTC. The chain has TRBV5-1 and TRBJ2-1; 7 bases map to TRBD1. This CDR3 is built from 15 residues. V was clipped by 7 bases and J by 5 bases; unmatched bases: 12. Germline loops: CDR1 SGHRS, CDR2 YFSETQ.

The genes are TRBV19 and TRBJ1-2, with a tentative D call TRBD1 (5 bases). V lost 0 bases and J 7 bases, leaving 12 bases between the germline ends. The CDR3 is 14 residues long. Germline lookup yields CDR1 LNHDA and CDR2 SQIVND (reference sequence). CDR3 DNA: TGTGCCAGTAGTATAGAAAGGGGATTAGGTGGCTACACCTTC. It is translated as CASSIERGLGGYTF.

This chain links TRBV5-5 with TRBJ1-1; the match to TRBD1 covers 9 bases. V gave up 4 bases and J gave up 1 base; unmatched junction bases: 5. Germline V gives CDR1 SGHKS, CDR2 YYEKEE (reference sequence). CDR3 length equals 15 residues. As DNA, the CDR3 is TGTGCCAGCAGCCTGGGACAGGGAACGAACACTGAAGCTTTCTTT. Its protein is CASSLGQGTNTEAFF.

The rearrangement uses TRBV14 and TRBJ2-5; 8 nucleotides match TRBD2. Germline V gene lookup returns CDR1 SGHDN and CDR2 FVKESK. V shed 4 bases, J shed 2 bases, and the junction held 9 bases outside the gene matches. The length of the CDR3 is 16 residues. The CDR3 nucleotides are TGTGCCAGCAGCCTACCGAGCGGGGGCCCTCAAGAGACCCAGTACTTC. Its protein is CASSLPSGGPQETQYF.

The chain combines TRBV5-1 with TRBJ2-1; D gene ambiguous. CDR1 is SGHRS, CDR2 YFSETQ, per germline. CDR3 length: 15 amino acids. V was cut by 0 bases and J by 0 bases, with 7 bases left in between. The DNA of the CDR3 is TGCGCCAGCAGCTTGGAGCGACGCTCCTACAATGAGCAGTTCTTC. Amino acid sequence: CASSLERRSYNEQFF.

The CDR3 DNA reads TGTGCCAGCAGCCGGGGACTTCTCTCTGGAAACACCATATATTTT. Its translation is CASSRGLLSGNTIYF. The chain carries TRBV25-1 and TRBJ1-3; the D gene is possibly TRBD1 (5 bases). Germline CDR1 is MGHDK and CDR2 is SYGVNS. The CDR3 has 15 residues. V lost 6 bases to trimming and J lost 0 bases, with 12 bases between them.

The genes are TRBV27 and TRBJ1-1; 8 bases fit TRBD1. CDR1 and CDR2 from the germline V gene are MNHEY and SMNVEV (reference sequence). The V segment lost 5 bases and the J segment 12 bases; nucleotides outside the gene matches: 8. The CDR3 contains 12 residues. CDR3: CASSGRTGIPFF. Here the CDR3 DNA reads TGTGCCAGCAGTGGCCGGACAGGGATACCTTTCTTT.

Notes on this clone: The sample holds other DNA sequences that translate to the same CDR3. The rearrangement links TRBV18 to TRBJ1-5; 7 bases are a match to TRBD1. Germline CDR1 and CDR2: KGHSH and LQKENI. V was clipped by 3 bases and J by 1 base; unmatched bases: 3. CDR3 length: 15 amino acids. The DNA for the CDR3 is TGTGCCAGCTCACCGCTACAGGGGAGCAATCAGCCCCAGCATTTT. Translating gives CASSPLQGSNQPQHF.

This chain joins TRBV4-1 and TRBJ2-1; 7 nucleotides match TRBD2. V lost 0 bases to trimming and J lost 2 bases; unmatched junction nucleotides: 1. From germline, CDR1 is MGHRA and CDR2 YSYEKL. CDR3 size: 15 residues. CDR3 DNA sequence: TGCGCCAGCAGCCAAGAGGGGGGGGCCTACAATGAGCAGTTCTTC. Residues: CASSQEGGAYNEQFF.

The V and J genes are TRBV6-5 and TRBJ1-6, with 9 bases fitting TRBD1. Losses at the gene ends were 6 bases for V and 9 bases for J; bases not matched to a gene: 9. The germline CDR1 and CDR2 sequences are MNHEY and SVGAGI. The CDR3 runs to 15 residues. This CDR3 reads CASRGGTGISSPLHF. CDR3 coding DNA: TGTGCCAGCAGGGGCGGGACAGGGATCAGTTCACCCCTCCACTTT.

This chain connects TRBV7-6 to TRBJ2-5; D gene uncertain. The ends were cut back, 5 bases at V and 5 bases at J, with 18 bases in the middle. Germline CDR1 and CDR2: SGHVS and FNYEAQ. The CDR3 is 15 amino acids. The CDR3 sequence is CASSQMSGLRETQYF. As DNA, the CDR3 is TGTGCCAGCAGCCAAATGTCGGGTTTGAGGGAGACCCAGTACTTC.

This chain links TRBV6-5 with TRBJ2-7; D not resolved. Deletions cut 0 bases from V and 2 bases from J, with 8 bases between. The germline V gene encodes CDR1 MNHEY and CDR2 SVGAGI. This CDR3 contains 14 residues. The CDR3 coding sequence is TGTGCCAGCAGTTACTCGAGGAACGCCTACGAGCAGTACGTC. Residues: CASSYSRNAYEQYV.

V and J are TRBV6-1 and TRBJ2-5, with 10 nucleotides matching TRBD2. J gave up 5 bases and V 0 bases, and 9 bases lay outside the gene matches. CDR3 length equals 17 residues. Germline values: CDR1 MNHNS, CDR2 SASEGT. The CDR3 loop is CASSEAPGLAYAETQYF. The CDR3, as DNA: TGTGCCAGCAGTGAAGCACCGGGACTAGCGTACGCGGAGACCCAGTACTTC.

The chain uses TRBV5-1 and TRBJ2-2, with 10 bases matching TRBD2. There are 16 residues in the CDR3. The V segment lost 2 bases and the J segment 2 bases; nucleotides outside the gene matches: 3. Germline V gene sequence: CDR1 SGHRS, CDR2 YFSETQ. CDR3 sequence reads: CASSFLAGDNTGELFF. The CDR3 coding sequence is TGCGCCAGCAGCTTTCTAGCGGGGGACAACACCGGGGAGCTGTTTTTT. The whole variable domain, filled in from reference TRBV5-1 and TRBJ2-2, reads KAGVTQTPRYLIKTRGQQVTLSCSPISGHRSVSWYQQTPGQGLQFLFEYFSETQRNKGNFPGRFSGRQFSNSRSEMNVSTLELGDSALYLCASSFLAGDNTGELFFGEGSRLTVL.

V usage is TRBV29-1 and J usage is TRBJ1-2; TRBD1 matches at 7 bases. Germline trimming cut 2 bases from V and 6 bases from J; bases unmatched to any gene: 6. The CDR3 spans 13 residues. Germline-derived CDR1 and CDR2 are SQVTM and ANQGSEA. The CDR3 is CSVERDTGDGYTF. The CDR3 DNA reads TGCAGCGTTGAAAGAGACACAGGGGATGGCTACACCTTC. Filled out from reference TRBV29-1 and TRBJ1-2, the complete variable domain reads SAVISQKPSRDICQRGTSLTIQCQVDSQVTMMFWYRQQPGQSLTLIATANQGSEATYESGFVIDKFPISRPNLTFSTLTVSNMSPEDSSIYLCSVERDTGDGYTFGSGTRLTVV.

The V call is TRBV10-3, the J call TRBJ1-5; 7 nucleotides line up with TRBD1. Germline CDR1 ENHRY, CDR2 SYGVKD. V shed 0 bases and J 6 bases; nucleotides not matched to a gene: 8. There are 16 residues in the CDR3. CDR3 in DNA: TGTGCCATCAGTGAGTCCAACACAGGGGAAGGTCAGCCCCAGCATTTT. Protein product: CAISESNTGEGQPQHF.